The text below deals with one T cell receptor (beta chain). The data are from a study of blood T cell repertoires in COVID-19. The protocol was immunoSEQ multiplex PCR, while the TCRdb copy is restricted to in-frame clones and leaves out a portion. This repertoire shows some 150,000 clones, 87% found once; its top ten account for nearly 0.95%. The specimen was peripheral blood. The sequence was obtained from a woman between 50 and 59 years old with acute or convalescent COVID-19.

CDR3 amino acids: CASRDISGRNTGELFF. CDR3 DNA sequence: TGTGCCAGCAGGGACATTAGCGGGCGGAACACCGGGGAGCTGTTTTTT. The rearrangement links TRBV28 to TRBJ2-2; 7 bases map to TRBD2. This CDR3 has 16 residues. The V segment lost 6 bases and the J segment 1 base; nucleotides outside the gene matches: 8. Germline V lookup: CDR1 MDHEN, CDR2 SYDVKM.